Each of the 29 T cell receptor beta chains below was sequenced from the same sample in a study of T cell repertoires in cytomegalovirus infection. TCRdb analysed the reads with MiXCR anew, one entry per CDR3 protein. In the table there are 740,000 or so distinct CDR3 sequences, 35% to 45% of which are singletons. The sample was PBMCs. These receptors were taken from a human donor in good health (CMV status not recorded). Some clones in this sample may be carry-over from other donors' samples.

This clonotype turned up a few times. The genes are TRBV19 and TRBJ1-1; D possibly corresponds to TRBD1 (5 bases). From germline, CDR1 is LNHDA and CDR2 SQIVND (reference sequence). V shed 3 bases and J shed 1 base, with 9 bases lying between them. The length of the CDR3 is 14 residues. CDR3 bases: TGTGCCAGTAGTATTAGGGGTGCGAACACTGAAGCTTTCTTT. The encoded protein is CASSIRGANTEAFF.

This clonotype was seen more than once but under ten times. The V call is TRBV7-2, the J call TRBJ2-1, with no clear D. V lost 5 bases, J lost 0 bases, and 14 bases lay in between. The CDR3 is 16 residues long. Germline CDR1 is SGHTA and CDR2 is FQGNSA. In DNA, the CDR3 is TGTGCCAGCAGCCCCCGCCCTAGTTTCTCCTACAATGAGCAGTTCTTC. Encoded protein: CASSPRPSFSYNEQFF.

This chain joins TRBV20-1 and TRBJ1-5; D unclear. The CDR3 is made up of 13 amino acids. The germline V gene has CDR1 DFQATT and CDR2 SNEGSKA (reference sequence). The V end lost 2 bases, the J end lost 9 bases, and 14 bases lay between the germline ends. In DNA form, the CDR3 reads TGCAGTGCTAGACAGGCCCTCTTTTCGCCCCAGCATTTT. Its protein is CSARQALFSPQHF.

This CDR3 reads CASSYGPIYGYTF. The CDR3 DNA sequence: TGTGCCAGCAGTTACGGACCTATCTATGGCTACACCTTC. The chain uses TRBV6-1 and TRBJ1-2; D gene ambiguous. The CDR3 runs 13 residues. V shed 5 bases and J shed 4 bases, with 11 bases lying between them. Germline V lookup: CDR1 MNHNS, CDR2 SASEGT.

The chain employs TRBV19 and TRBJ1-2; 10 nucleotides agree with TRBD1. Germline CDR1 and CDR2: LNHDA and SQIVND (reference sequence). V was clipped by 6 bases and J by 8 bases; unmatched bases: 9. The CDR3 sequence is 14 residues long. The DNA of the CDR3 is TGTGCCAGTAGCGGAAGACAGGGGGCGGGAGGCTACACCTTC. Amino acids: CASSGRQGAGGYTF.

The chain couples TRBV4-2 to TRBJ1-2; TRBD1 agrees at 10 bases. V shed 10 bases, J shed 8 bases, and the junction held 16 bases outside the gene matches. Germline V gene data show CDR1 as LGHNA and CDR2 as YNFKEQ. There are 15 residues in the CDR3. This CDR3 reads CATRKGTGALLGYTF. CDR3 coding DNA: TGTGCCACCCGGAAAGGGACAGGGGCCCTCTTGGGCTACACCTTC.

This clonotype was counted only a few times. The chain links TRBV2 to TRBJ2-2; 7 bases line up with TRBD1. Per the germline V gene, CDR1 is SNHLY and CDR2 is FYNNEI. Trimming took 3 bases from V and 7 from J; bases not matched to a gene: 8. This CDR3 is built from 15 residues. CDR3 nucleotide sequence: TGTGCCAGCAGTGACGCCGACAGGGTTCACGGGGAGCTGTTTTTT. Encoded protein: CASSDADRVHGELFF.

This clonotype was seen ten or more times. V is TRBV7-2 and J is TRBJ2-1; tentatively, D is TRBD2 (5 bases). This CDR3 has 13 residues. Germline-derived CDR1 and CDR2 are SGHTA and FQGNSA. Trimming shortened V by 8 bases and J by 0 bases, and 8 bases separated the two germline ends. CDR3 region: CASGESSYNEQFF. CDR3 nucleotides: TGTGCCAGCGGGGAGAGCTCCTACAATGAGCAGTTCTTC.

This chain joins TRBV12-3 or TRBV12-4 and TRBJ1-3; the D is unclear. Trimming left V 3 bases short and J 4 bases short, with 13 bases between. The CDR3 spans 15 residues. CDR3 DNA sequence: TGTGCCAGCAGTTTGATCGCCCCTTCAGGAAACACCATATATTTT. Its translation is CASSLIAPSGNTIYF.

This clonotype was counted between two and nine times. CDR3 sequence (DNA): TGCGCCAGCAGCCGCCAGGACAGCTCTGGAAACACCATATATTTT. Protein product: CASSRQDSSGNTIYF. The chain links TRBV4-1 to TRBJ1-3, with D perhaps matching TRBD1 (6 bases). The CDR3 covers 15 residues. Germline CDR1 MGHRA, CDR2 YSYEKL. Trimming cost V 4 bases and J 0 bases, with 10 bases left between them.

The sample holds many counts of this clonotype. The chain couples TRBV7-8 to TRBJ2-7, with 7 bases aligning to TRBD2. Per germline, CDR1 SGHVS and CDR2 FQNEAQ. The CDR3 sequence is 13 residues long. V was pared by 5 bases and J by 1 base, with 2 bases of the junction left unmatched. The CDR3 loop is CASSRGGSYEQYF. The CDR3 DNA is TGTGCCAGCAGCCGCGGGGGTTCCTACGAGCAGTACTTC. Together with reference TRBV7-8 and TRBJ2-7, the CDR3 gives the full variable domain: GAGVSQSPRYKVAKRGQDVALRCDPISGHVSLFWYQQALGQGPEFLTYFQNEAQLDKSGLPSDRFFAERPEGSVSTLKIQRTQQEDSAVYLCASSRGGSYEQYFGPGTRLTVT.

The chain couples TRBV5-8 to TRBJ2-7; TRBD1 matches 7 bases. The CDR3 totals 14 residues. V shed 4 bases and J 3 bases; nucleotides not matched to a gene: 7. Germline lookup yields CDR1 SGHTS and CDR2 YDEGEE. The CDR3 DNA follows: TGTGCCAGCAGCCTGAGGGACAGTTTCTACGAGCAGTACTTC. Its protein is CASSLRDSFYEQYF.

The V gene is TRBV12-3 or TRBV12-4, the J gene TRBJ1-2, with TRBD1 as a possible D gene (6 bases). This CDR3 has 14 residues. V gave up 6 bases and J gave up 5 bases, with 16 bases separating them. The CDR3 spells CASSLGHQDYGYTF. DNA for the CDR3: TGTGCCAGCAGCCTGGGACACCAGGATTATGGCTACACCTTC.

This clonotype was found a few times. This chain joins TRBV7-8 and TRBJ1-6, with D tentatively TRBD1 (6 bases). V shed 2 bases and J shed 7 bases, with 15 bases lying between them. Germline lookup yields CDR1 SGHVS and CDR2 FQNEAQ. The CDR3 runs 16 residues. CDR3 nucleotide sequence: TGTGCCAGCAGCTTACTGGGGGCAGGGGACAATTCACCCCTCCACTTT. Amino acids: CASSLLGAGDNSPLHF.

The chain uses TRBV20-1 and TRBJ2-1, with 8 bases aligning to TRBD2. CDR1 and CDR2 from the germline V gene are DFQATT and SNEGSKA (reference sequence). Germline trimming cut 1 base from V and 0 bases from J; bases unmatched to any gene: 2. This CDR3 comprises 15 residues. The CDR3 reads CSARAGGSSYNEQFF. CDR3 bases: TGCAGTGCTAGAGCGGGAGGGAGCTCCTACAATGAGCAGTTCTTC.

There are many counts of this clonotype. J is TRBJ1-6 and V is TRBV4-1, with D possibly matching TRBD1 (6 bases). Trimming pared 0 bases from V and 9 bases from J, leaving 18 bases between. Per germline, CDR1 MGHRA and CDR2 YSYEKL. CDR3 length: 17 residues. The CDR3 reads CASSQDPPPGAGSPLHF. The CDR3 DNA reads TGCGCCAGCAGCCAAGATCCCCCTCCAGGGGCAGGTTCACCCCTCCACTTT.

The chain joins TRBV28 to TRBJ2-1, with 9 positions matching TRBD2. V lost 3 bases and J lost 3; bases outside the gene matches: 15. The V gene's germline CDR1 is MDHEN and CDR2 SYDVKM. The CDR3 runs 19 residues. This CDR3 reads CASSLPQRLAEKHYNEQFF. CDR3 nucleotides: TGTGCCAGCAGTTTGCCCCAGAGACTAGCGGAAAAGCACTACAATGAGCAGTTCTTC.

The rearrangement uses TRBV11-2 and TRBJ2-5, with 9 bases lining up with TRBD2. Germline V lookup: CDR1 SGHAT, CDR2 FQNNGV. The ends lost 5 bases at V and 3 bases at J; junction bases unmatched: 7. The CDR3 totals 15 residues. CDR3 nucleotide sequence: TGTGCCAGCAGCCCAGGGGCTAGCGGGGAAGAGACCCAGTACTTC. Translated: CASSPGASGEETQYF.

Regarding this clonotype: The CDR3 does not close with the conserved phenylalanine or tryptophan, likely indicating a read error. The chain is built from TRBV19 and TRBJ1-5; TRBD1 matches at 9 bases. CDR1 is LNHDA, CDR2 SQIVND, per germline (reference sequence). The CDR3 sequence is 14 residues long. The V gene end was trimmed by 5 bases and the J gene end by 7 bases; junction bases not matched to a gene: 6. The CDR3 sequence is CASSRRDRVQPQHS. The CDR3 nucleotides are TGTGCCAGTAGTCGGAGGGACAGGGTCCAGCCCCAGCATTCT.

This clonotype has more than one count but fewer than ten. The CDR3 coding sequence is TGTGCCAGCAGTGAGGGGAACACAGATACGCAGTATTTT. It encodes CASSEGNTDTQYF. J is TRBJ2-3 and V is TRBV2; D is unclear. CDR1 and CDR2 (germline): SNHLY, FYNNEI. CDR3 length: 13 residues. Trimming removed 3 bases at V and 2 bases at J, with 6 bases between.

This clonotype was recorded a few times. The V gene is TRBV28, the J gene TRBJ2-1; TRBD1 agrees at 8 bases. Germline CDR1 and CDR2: MDHEN and SYDVKM. The CDR3 has 14 amino acids. Germline trimming cut 7 bases from V and 7 bases from J; bases unmatched to any gene: 9. In DNA, the CDR3 is TGTGCCAGCATCGGGGCAGGGGGCTTAAATGAGCAGTTCTTC. Residues: CASIGAGGLNEQFF.

This clonotype was picked up one time. The chain joins TRBV5-1 to TRBJ2-2; TRBD2 matches at 10 bases. V was pared by 4 bases and J by 4 bases, with 4 bases of the junction left unmatched. The CDR3 has 15 residues. CDR1 is SGHRS, CDR2 YFSETQ, per germline. In DNA form, the CDR3 reads TGCGCCAGCAGCCAACTAGCGGGATCCACCGGGGAGCTGTTTTTT. This sequence encodes CASSQLAGSTGELFF.

CDR3 DNA: TGTGCCAGCAGTTCTAGGACAGGGAGAAGGTCTGGAAACACCATATATTTT. It codes for CASSSRTGRRSGNTIYF. V gene TRBV27 combines with J gene TRBJ1-3; 8 bases line up with TRBD1. CDR3 size: 17 residues. Trimming took 4 bases from V and 1 from J; bases not matched to a gene: 9. The germline CDR1 and CDR2 sequences are MNHEY and SMNVEV (reference sequence).

The rearrangement joins TRBV20-1 to TRBJ2-7; TRBD2 matches 10 bases. Germline CDR1 and CDR2: DFQATT and SNEGSKA (reference sequence). With 6 bases clipped from V and 4 bases from J, the junction kept 6 bases outside the gene matches. The CDR3 runs to 13 residues. The CDR3 coding sequence is TGCAGTGCGGTAGCGGGAGGAAGATACGAGCAGTACTTC. Its translation: CSAVAGGRYEQYF.

This clonotype was observed a few times. The genes are TRBV5-1 and TRBJ2-1; 7 bases fit TRBD1. This CDR3 contains 13 residues. Germline-derived CDR1 and CDR2 are SGHRS and YFSETQ. V shed 2 bases, J shed 7 bases, and the junction held 3 bases outside the gene matches. The CDR3, as DNA: TGCGCCAGCAGCTTCTCACAGGGGAATGAGCAGTTCTTC. Translating gives CASSFSQGNEQFF.

This clonotype was observed a handful of times. The J gene is TRBJ1-1, the V gene TRBV7-6; unclear D gene. The ends were cut back, 2 bases at V and 1 base at J, with 11 bases in the middle. CDR1 and CDR2 (germline): SGHVS, FNYEAQ. There are 15 residues in the CDR3. In DNA, the CDR3 is TGTGCCAGCAGCTTATCTGAGTCAGGGAACACTGAAGCTTTCTTT. It is translated as CASSLSESGNTEAFF.

This clonotype was seen only a few times. The chain links TRBV12-3 or TRBV12-4 to TRBJ2-7; D is perhaps TRBD2 (6 bases). Trimming stripped 4 bases from V and 4 bases from J, with 14 bases between. The CDR3 is 14 residues long. The CDR3 DNA follows: TGTGCCAGCAGTTGGGGAGGCCAACGTTACGAGCAGTACTTC. Its translation is CASSWGGQRYEQYF.

Ten or more counts support this clonotype. The chain is built from TRBV7-9 and TRBJ1-1; perhaps TRBD1 as D (5 bases). CDR3 size: 14 residues. Germline assignment: CDR1 SEHNR and CDR2 FQNEAQ (reference sequence). V was shortened by 6 bases and J by 3 bases, with 14 bases between the two germline ends. The chain's CDR3 is CASSLTTGYTEAFF. CDR3 in DNA: TGTGCCAGCAGTCTAACCACAGGCTACACTGAAGCTTTCTTT. The entire variable domain, with the rest obtained from reference TRBV7-9 and TRBJ1-1, is as follows: DTGVSQNPRHKITKRGQNVTFRCDPISEHNRLYWYRQTLGQGPEFLTYFQNEAQLEKSRLLSDRFSAERPKGSFSTLEIQRTEQGDSAMYLCASSLTTGYTEAFFGQGTRLTVV.

This clonotype has at least ten counts. The rearrangement joins TRBV11-2 to TRBJ1-2; 7 bases fit TRBD1. The CDR3 length is 14 residues. Germline V lookup: CDR1 SGHAT, CDR2 FQNNGV. V trimming: 0 bases; J trimming: 8 bases; junction bases outside the gene matches: 6. CDR3: CASSLEGRGFGYTF. In DNA, the CDR3 is TGTGCCAGCAGCTTAGAGGGCAGGGGGTTCGGCTACACCTTC.